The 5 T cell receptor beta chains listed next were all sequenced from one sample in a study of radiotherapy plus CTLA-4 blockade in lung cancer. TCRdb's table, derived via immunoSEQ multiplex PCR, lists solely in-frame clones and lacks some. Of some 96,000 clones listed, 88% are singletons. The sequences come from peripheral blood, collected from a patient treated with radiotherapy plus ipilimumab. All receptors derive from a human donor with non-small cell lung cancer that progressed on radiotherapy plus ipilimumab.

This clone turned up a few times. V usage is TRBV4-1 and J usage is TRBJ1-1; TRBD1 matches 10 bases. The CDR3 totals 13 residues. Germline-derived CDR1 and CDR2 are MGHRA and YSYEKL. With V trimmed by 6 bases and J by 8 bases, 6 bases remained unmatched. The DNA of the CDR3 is TGCGCCAGCAGTCGGACAGGGGGAACCGAAGCTTTCTTT. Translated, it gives CASSRTGGTEAFF.

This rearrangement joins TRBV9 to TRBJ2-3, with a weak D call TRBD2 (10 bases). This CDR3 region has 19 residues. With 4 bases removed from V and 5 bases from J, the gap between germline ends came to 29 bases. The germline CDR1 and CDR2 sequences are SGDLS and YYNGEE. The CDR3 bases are TGTGCCAGCAGCCTCGGGACAGGGCTACTTTTAGCGGGAGGAGATACGCAGTATTTT. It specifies CASSLGTGLLLAGGDTQYF.

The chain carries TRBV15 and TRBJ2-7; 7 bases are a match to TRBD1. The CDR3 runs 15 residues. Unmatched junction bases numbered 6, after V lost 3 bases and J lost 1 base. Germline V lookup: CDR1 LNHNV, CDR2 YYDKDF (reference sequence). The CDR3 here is CATSSTGTASYEQYF. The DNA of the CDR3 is TGTGCCACCAGCAGTACCGGGACAGCTTCCTACGAGCAGTACTTC.

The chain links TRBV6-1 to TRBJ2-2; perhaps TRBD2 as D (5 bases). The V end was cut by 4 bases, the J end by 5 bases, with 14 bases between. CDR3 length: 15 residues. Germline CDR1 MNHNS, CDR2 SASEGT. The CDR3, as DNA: TGTGCCAGCAGTGGAGGGCCACGCGGGACCGGGGAGCTGTTTTTT. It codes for CASSGGPRGTGELFF.

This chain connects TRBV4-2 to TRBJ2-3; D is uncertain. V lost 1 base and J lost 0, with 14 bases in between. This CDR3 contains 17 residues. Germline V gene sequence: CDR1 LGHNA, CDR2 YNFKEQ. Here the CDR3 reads CASSQVETHHSTDTQYF. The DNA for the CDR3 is TGTGCCAGCAGCCAAGTGGAAACTCACCACAGCACAGATACGCAGTATTTT.